The clone carrying this T cell receptor beta chain has a handful of counts. Its antigen remains unknown. Germline V gene data show CDR1 as GTSNPN and CDR2 as SVGIG (reference sequence). V was clipped by 2 bases and J by 4 bases, with 9 bases between them. CDR3 length equals 13 residues. This record comes from a study of blood T cells in healthy people across ages. For the second PCR, which ran for 7 to 11 cycles, a sample-barcoded 5' primer and a J-beta primer mix were used. TCRdb independently ran MiXCR on the 5' RACE reads; one entry per CDR3 protein. The sample has approximately 850,000 distinct CDR3 sequences; approximately 48% are singletons. Notes on the study in general: As age increased, TCR beta diversity per million T cells fell in a roughly linear fashion.

This sequence was found in a man between 60 and 70 years old in good health. Specimen: blood. This chain joins TRBV30 and TRBJ2-1; D is uncertain. This chain's CDR3 is CAWSLGRYNEQFF. The CDR3 bases are TGTGCCTGGAGTTTGGGCCGGTACAATGAGCAGTTCTTC.